These T cell receptor beta chains were read from a single sample in a study of monozygotic twins with inflammatory bowel disease. From its re-call of the 5' RACE reads, TCRdb lists each CDR3 protein once, without DNA. This sample lists about 330,000 distinct CDR3 sequences; its ten largest clones have around 2%. Sequenced material: blood. The receptors were sampled from a human donor with ulcerative colitis or Crohn's disease, or a healthy co-twin of an affected twin (not recorded which). Both conserved end residues are part of each CDR3. Each record gives: CDR3 length, J gene, V gene, CDR3 protein.

cdr3_length: 15
j_call: TRBJ2-5
v_call: TRBV3-1
cdr3_aa: CASSRQLAGGETQYF

cdr3_length: 15
j_call: TRBJ1-5
v_call: TRBV7-9
cdr3_aa: CASSLGGASNQPQHF

cdr3_length: 15
j_call: TRBJ1-5
v_call: TRBV15
cdr3_aa: CATSEGDSPNQPQHF

cdr3_length: 15
j_call: TRBJ2-1
v_call: TRBV2
cdr3_aa: CASSEAQGGWNEQFF

cdr3_length: 13
j_call: TRBJ1-5
v_call: TRBV7-8
cdr3_aa: CATRARSNQPQHF

cdr3_length: 13
j_call: TRBJ2-4
v_call: TRBV10-3
cdr3_aa: CAIRPSGENIQYF

cdr3_length: 15
j_call: TRBJ2-5
v_call: TRBV7-2
cdr3_aa: CASSSPDRVQETQYF

cdr3_length: 13
j_call: TRBJ2-2
v_call: TRBV29-1
cdr3_aa: CSGREANTGELFF

cdr3_length: 15
j_call: TRBJ1-3
v_call: TRBV12-3/TRBV12-4
cdr3_aa: CASSFSGGSGNTIYF

cdr3_length: 14
j_call: TRBJ2-1
v_call: TRBV3-1
cdr3_aa: CASSQEQGWDEQFF

cdr3_length: 13
j_call: TRBJ1-2
v_call: TRBV7-2
cdr3_aa: CASSLVQTYGYTF

cdr3_length: 13
j_call: TRBJ2-1
v_call: TRBV24-1
cdr3_aa: CATAGTNYNEQFF

cdr3_length: 13
j_call: TRBJ1-5
v_call: TRBV19
cdr3_aa: CASSPTEITPQHF

cdr3_length: 17
j_call: TRBJ2-1
v_call: TRBV5-1
cdr3_aa: CASSLWPGEKFYNEQFF

cdr3_length: 15
j_call: TRBJ1-5
v_call: TRBV2
cdr3_aa: CASSDPGGRNQPQHF

cdr3_length: 14
j_call: TRBJ2-1
v_call: TRBV12-3/TRBV12-4
cdr3_aa: CASSLRLGGDEQFF

cdr3_length: 14
j_call: TRBJ1-6
v_call: TRBV5-1
cdr3_aa: CASSSNSNNSPLHF

cdr3_length: 13
j_call: TRBJ1-1
v_call: TRBV19
cdr3_aa: CASRGRAGNEAFF

cdr3_length: 14
j_call: TRBJ1-1
v_call: TRBV7-9
cdr3_aa: CASSLGGFGTEAFF

cdr3_length: 15
j_call: TRBJ2-7
v_call: TRBV7-2
cdr3_aa: CASSLAGGGNYEQYF

cdr3_length: 13
j_call: TRBJ1-2
v_call: TRBV7-8
cdr3_aa: CASSLTSDYGYTF

cdr3_length: 13
j_call: TRBJ2-5
v_call: TRBV4-3
cdr3_aa: CASSQSLAETQYF

cdr3_length: 12
j_call: TRBJ2-1
v_call: TRBV5-5
cdr3_aa: CASSLGASQQFF

cdr3_length: 15
j_call: TRBJ2-1
v_call: TRBV7-2
cdr3_aa: CASSTRRSVNNEQFF

cdr3_length: 15
j_call: TRBJ1-3
v_call: TRBV3-1
cdr3_aa: CASSPRTVSGNTIYF

cdr3_length: 14
j_call: TRBJ1-4
v_call: TRBV14
cdr3_aa: CASSQAQGDEKLFF

cdr3_length: 13
j_call: TRBJ1-1
v_call: TRBV12-3/TRBV12-4
cdr3_aa: CASSLFRGTEAFF

cdr3_length: 14
j_call: TRBJ2-5
v_call: TRBV29-1
cdr3_aa: CSGNRAGGQETQYF

cdr3_length: 15
j_call: TRBJ1-1
v_call: TRBV12-3/TRBV12-4
cdr3_aa: CASSSPAGMNTEAFF

cdr3_length: 16
j_call: TRBJ2-7
v_call: TRBV3-1
cdr3_aa: CASSPSGAGTPLEQYF

cdr3_length: 13
j_call: TRBJ1-5
v_call: TRBV10-3
cdr3_aa: CAIRDDRGQPQHF

cdr3_length: 14
j_call: TRBJ1-1
v_call: TRBV12-3/TRBV12-4
cdr3_aa: CASSYSRKPDEAFF

cdr3_length: 15
j_call: TRBJ2-5
v_call: TRBV5-1
cdr3_aa: CASSLDPGPQETQYF

cdr3_length: 16
j_call: TRBJ1-2
v_call: TRBV5-1
cdr3_aa: CASSLSLQKRSDGYTF

cdr3_length: 13
j_call: TRBJ1-1
v_call: TRBV4-3
cdr3_aa: CASSQEPNTEAFF

cdr3_length: 13
j_call: TRBJ1-2
v_call: TRBV20-1
cdr3_aa: CSDGTAEGYGYTF

cdr3_length: 15
j_call: TRBJ2-7
v_call: TRBV5-1
cdr3_aa: CASSWRTSPEYEQYF

cdr3_length: 11
j_call: TRBJ2-7
v_call: TRBV30
cdr3_aa: CAQGLAGEQYF

cdr3_length: 14
j_call: TRBJ2-1
v_call: TRBV10-3
cdr3_aa: CAIGPGTPYNEQFF

cdr3_length: 17
j_call: TRBJ2-5
v_call: TRBV6-2/TRBV6-3
cdr3_aa: CASTDEAEQGNRETQYF

cdr3_length: 17
j_call: TRBJ2-1
v_call: TRBV7-8
cdr3_aa: CASSWGPLALTYNEQFF

cdr3_length: 20
j_call: TRBJ1-2
v_call: TRBV5-4
cdr3_aa: CASSLDDTGTRSIGSYGYTF

cdr3_length: 15
j_call: TRBJ2-3
v_call: TRBV5-1
cdr3_aa: CASSFGTGLTDTQYF